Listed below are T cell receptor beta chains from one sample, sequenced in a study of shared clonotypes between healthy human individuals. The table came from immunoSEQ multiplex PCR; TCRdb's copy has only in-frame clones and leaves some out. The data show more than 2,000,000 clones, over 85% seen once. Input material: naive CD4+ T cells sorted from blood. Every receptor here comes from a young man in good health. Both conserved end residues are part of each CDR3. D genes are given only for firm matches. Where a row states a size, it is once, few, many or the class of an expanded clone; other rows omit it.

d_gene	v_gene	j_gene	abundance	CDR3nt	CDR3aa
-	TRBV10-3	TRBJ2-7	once	TGTGCCATCAGTGAGTCAGGCGGTAACTCCTACGAGCAGTACTTC	CAISESGGNSYEQYF
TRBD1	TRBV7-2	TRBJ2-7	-	TGTGCCAGCAGCTCCGGGACAGGGGGACACTCCTACGAGCAGTACTTC	CASSSGTGGHSYEQYF
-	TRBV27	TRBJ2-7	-	TGTGCCAGCAGTCTTCGGGGGTCCTACGAGCAGTACTTC	CASSLRGSYEQYF
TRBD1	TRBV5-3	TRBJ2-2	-	TGTGCCAGAAGCTTGCGTATAGACAGGGGGAGTACCGGGGAGCTGTTTTTT	CARSLRIDRGSTGELFF
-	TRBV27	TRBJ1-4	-	TGTGCCAGCAGGCCAGGGGATGCAACTAATGAAAAACTGTTTTTT	CASRPGDATNEKLFF
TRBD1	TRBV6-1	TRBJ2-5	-	TGTGCCAGCAGATTAGGGACAGTTCCTCAGGAGACCCAGTACTTC	CASRLGTVPQETQYF
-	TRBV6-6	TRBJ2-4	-	TGTGCCAGCAGTGCCCAGGGTCAGGGAGTTGGAAACATTCAGTACTTC	CASSAQGQGVGNIQYF
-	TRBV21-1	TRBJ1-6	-	TGTGCCAGCAGCAAAGATCGGGATTCACCCCTCCACTTT	CASSKDRDSPLHF
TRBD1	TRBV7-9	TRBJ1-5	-	TGTGCCAGCAGCCTCGTGGGACAGGTCAATCAGCCCCAGCATTTT	CASSLVGQVNQPQHF
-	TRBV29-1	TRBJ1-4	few	TGCAGCGTTGAGGCGAATGGGGCTGAAAAACTGTTTTTT	CSVEANGAEKLFF
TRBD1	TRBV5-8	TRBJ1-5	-	TGTGCCAGCAGCTTGGGGGTGGACAGGGTCAATCAGCCCCAGCATTTT	CASSLGVDRVNQPQHF
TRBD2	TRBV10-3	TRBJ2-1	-	TGTGCCATCAGACCGGGACTAGCGGGATTCCCCTTGTGGAATGAGCAGTTCTTC	CAIRPGLAGFPLWNEQFF
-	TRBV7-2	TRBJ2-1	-	TGTGCCAGCAGCGTCAGGGGGGCTTCCTACAATGAGCAGTTCTTC	CASSVRGASYNEQFF
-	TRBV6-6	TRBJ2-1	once	TGTGCCAGCCTCAACCCCCAGGGGGGGAATGAGCAGTTCTTC	CASLNPQGGNEQFF
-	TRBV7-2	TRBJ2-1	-	TGTGCCAGCAGCACCGGACTTATCGATGAGCAGTTCTTC	CASSTGLIDEQFF